These 21 T cell receptor beta chains were all obtained from the same sample, sequenced in a study of memory CD4+ T cells and cytomegalovirus serostatus. Profiled with immunoSEQ multiplex PCR; TCRdb holds only in-frame clones, not every one. Here the sample spans 46,000 or so clones, 60% to 80% being singletons. Single viable CD3+CD4+CD8-CD45RO+ cells were sorted as the memory CD4+ T cells. The sequenced material came from memory CD4+ T cells from blood. These receptors all come from an adult in good health and CMV-seronegative.

Only a few counts were recorded for this clone. The chain recombines TRBV10-3 with TRBJ1-1; D might be TRBD1 (5 bases). Germline V lookup: CDR1 ENHRY, CDR2 SYGVKD. The CDR3 totals 15 residues. Trimming removed 4 bases from V and 3 bases from J, with 15 bases in between. CDR3 sequence (DNA): TGTGCCATCAGTGGGGGGTGGGGTTCCGACACTGAAGCTTTCTTT. This codes for CAISGGWGSDTEAFF.

The chain has TRBV2 and TRBJ1-1; 8 nucleotides match TRBD1. The germline V gene has CDR1 SNHLY and CDR2 FYNNEI. The V gene end was trimmed by 3 bases and the J gene end by 6 bases; junction bases not matched to a gene: 18. This CDR3 has 18 amino acids. CDR3 in amino acids: CASSDPPGGPAATSEAFF. In DNA form, the CDR3 reads TGTGCCAGCAGTGACCCACCAGGGGGCCCCGCAGCCACTTCTGAAGCTTTCTTT.

The rearrangement joins TRBV7-2 to TRBJ2-7, with D hard to call. Per germline, CDR1 SGHTA and CDR2 FQGNSA. The CDR3 spans 13 residues. Trimming left V 4 bases short and J 3 bases short, with 10 bases between. The CDR3 coding sequence is TGTGCCAGCAGCTCCCGCCAAGACTACGAGCAGTACTTC. This sequence encodes CASSSRQDYEQYF.

The chain is built from TRBV5-5 and TRBJ2-7, with TRBD1 matching 8 bases. The CDR3 contains 14 residues. The germline gives CDR1 SGHKS, CDR2 YYEKEE (reference sequence). The junction had 7 bases not matched to a gene; V was cut back by 4 bases and J by 4 bases. Here the CDR3 reads CASSGGTGLYEQYF. The CDR3 DNA follows: TGTGCCAGCAGCGGTGGGACAGGACTATACGAGCAGTACTTC.

The V call is TRBV2, the J call TRBJ2-5; D gene unclear. Trimming left V 3 bases short and J 1 base short, with 3 bases between. This CDR3 is 12 amino acids long. Looked up from germline, CDR1 is SNHLY and CDR2 is FYNNEI. The CDR3 sequence: CASSESQETQYF. In nucleotides, the CDR3 is TGTGCCAGCAGTGAGAGCCAAGAGACCCAGTACTTC.

There are a few counts of this clone. The CDR3 nucleotides read TGTGCCAGCAGTTACACAGGGAGGAAATCCCTCCACTTT. It yields the protein CASSYTGRKSLHF. J is TRBJ1-6 and V is TRBV6-6; a weak D match, TRBD1 (6 bases). From germline, CDR1 is MNHNY and CDR2 SVGAGI (reference sequence). There are 13 residues in the CDR3. V lost 2 bases and J 14 bases, leaving 13 bases between the germline ends.

V gene TRBV6-5 combines with J gene TRBJ1-1; a weak D match, TRBD1 (6 bases). Germline V CDR1 and CDR2: MNHEY, SVGAGI. V lost 10 bases and J 10 bases, leaving 28 bases between the germline ends. The CDR3 spans 15 residues. The CDR3 coding sequence is TGTGCCACCGAGGTGGGGGGGCGCCCATCTTCTCGAGCTTTCTTT. Translating it yields CATEVGGRPSSRAFF.

The gene calls are TRBV4-1 and TRBJ2-5, with D tentatively TRBD1 or TRBD2 (6 bases each). The CDR3 is 15 residues long. CDR1 is MGHRA and CDR2 is YSYEKL in the germline V gene. V shed 1 base and J shed 8 bases, with 17 bases lying between them. CDR3 in amino acids: CASSQAGDPGGTQYF. The CDR3 region has the DNA TGCGCCAGCAGCCAAGCGGGGGACCCCGGGGGCACCCAGTACTTC.

In this sample, this clone turned up once. The genes are TRBV4-3 and TRBJ2-3, with D perhaps given as TRBD1 or TRBD2 (5 bases each). The ends were cut back, 2 bases at V and 3 bases at J, with 9 bases in the middle. Germline lookup yields CDR1 LGHNA and CDR2 YSLEER. The CDR3 has 14 amino acids. The DNA of the CDR3 is TGCGCCAGCAGCCAACCGGGGCTAACAGATACGCAGTATTTT. Translation gives CASSQPGLTDTQYF.

The rearrangement joins TRBV9 to TRBJ1-3, with 9 bases matching TRBD1. Trimming removed 0 bases from V and 4 bases from J; junction bases left unmatched: 8. In germline, CDR1 is SGDLS, CDR2 YYNGEE. The CDR3 loop spans 17 amino acids. CDR3 amino acids: CASSVDSGTGLGNTIYF. The CDR3 nucleotides read TGTGCCAGCAGCGTAGATTCCGGGACAGGGCTCGGAAACACCATATATTTT.

CDR3 amino acids: CASSLDKGGGSEAFF. Here the CDR3 DNA reads TGTGCCAGCAGCTTGGACAAGGGAGGGGGAAGTGAAGCTTTCTTT. J is TRBJ1-1 and V is TRBV5-6; D is possibly TRBD1 (6 bases). Trimming removed 0 bases from V and 7 bases from J, with 16 bases in between. The germline CDR1 and CDR2 sequences are SGHDT and YYEEEE. The CDR3 totals 15 residues. The full variable domain, in which reference TRBV5-6 and TRBJ1-1 provide the parts outside the CDR3, is DAGVTQSPTHLIKTRGQQVTLRCSPKSGHDTVSWYQQALGQGPQFIFQYYEEEERQRGNFPDRFSGHQFPNYSSELNVNALLLGDSALYLCASSLDKGGGSEAFFGQGTRLTVV.

This chain connects TRBV7-8 to TRBJ1-1; a possible D gene is TRBD1 (5 bases). Trimming pared 8 bases from V and 11 bases from J, leaving 24 bases between. Germline V CDR1 and CDR2: SGHVS, FQNEAQ. There are 14 residues in the CDR3. The CDR3 sequence is CASGTRGQGKSAFF. In DNA, the CDR3 is TGTGCCAGCGGCACTAGGGGCCAGGGCAAGTCGGCTTTCTTT.

This chain connects TRBV5-4 to TRBJ2-5, with 13 bases that match TRBD2. Germline CDR1 SGHNT, CDR2 YYREEE (reference sequence). There are 18 residues in the CDR3. V was clipped by 4 bases and J by 2 bases; unmatched bases: 11. The chain's CDR3 is CASSGTSGEGLFQETQYF. Written as DNA, the CDR3 is TGTGCCAGCAGCGGGACTAGCGGGGAGGGGCTGTTTCAAGAGACCCAGTACTTC.

The chain employs TRBV14 and TRBJ2-5; D is uncertain. Germline loops: CDR1 SGHDN, CDR2 FVKESK. CDR3 length equals 13 residues. The V end lost 4 bases, the J end lost 5 bases, and 11 bases lay between the germline ends. The CDR3 reads CASSRSSVETQYF. The CDR3 bases are TGTGCCAGCAGCCGGAGCTCCGTGGAGACCCAGTACTTC.

The chain couples TRBV6-1 to TRBJ2-3; TRBD1 aligns across 8 bases. With V trimmed by 4 bases and J by 1 base, 4 bases remained unmatched. Per germline, CDR1 MNHNS and CDR2 SASEGT. This CDR3 region has 15 residues. The CDR3 region is CASSGQTGGTDTQYF. The CDR3 region has the DNA TGTGCCAGCAGTGGACAGACAGGGGGCACAGATACGCAGTATTTT.

The CDR3: CASSLAGGYTDTQYF. For the CDR3, the DNA is TGTGCCAGCAGCTTGGCAGGCGGTTACACAGATACGCAGTATTTT. The chain has TRBV5-6 and TRBJ2-3; no clear D gene. This CDR3 comprises 15 residues. The germline V and J ends were trimmed by 0 bases and 2 bases, with 10 bases remaining between them. Looked up from germline, CDR1 is SGHDT and CDR2 is YYEEEE. Looking up the rest from reference TRBV5-6 and TRBJ2-3 gives the full variable domain: DAGVTQSPTHLIKTRGQQVTLRCSPKSGHDTVSWYQQALGQGPQFIFQYYEEEERQRGNFPDRFSGHQFPNYSSELNVNALLLGDSALYLCASSLAGGYTDTQYFGPGTRLTVL.

The chain recombines TRBV6-1 with TRBJ1-4, with unresolved D. CDR1 and CDR2 from the germline V gene are MNHNS and SASEGT. V lost 0 bases, J lost 6 bases, and 11 bases lay in between. The CDR3 has 15 residues. CDR3: CASSEASSSHEKLFF. The CDR3 DNA sequence: TGTGCCAGCAGTGAAGCGAGCAGCTCCCATGAAAAACTGTTTTTT.

This chain joins TRBV5-6 and TRBJ1-2; 9 bases match TRBD1. In germline, CDR1 is SGHDT, CDR2 YYEEEE. Losses at the gene ends were 4 bases for V and 6 bases for J; bases not matched to a gene: 10. This CDR3 has 15 amino acids. CDR3 DNA: TGTGCCAGCAGCAGACAGGGGGTGTACTTGGATGGCTACACCTTC. It codes for CASSRQGVYLDGYTF. The variable domain in full, completed from reference TRBV5-6 and TRBJ1-2, reads DAGVTQSPTHLIKTRGQQVTLRCSPKSGHDTVSWYQQALGQGPQFIFQYYEEEERQRGNFPDRFSGHQFPNYSSELNVNALLLGDSALYLCASSRQGVYLDGYTFGSGTRLTVV.

The chain uses TRBV30 and TRBJ1-3; D perhaps matches TRBD1 (5 bases). The V end was cut by 5 bases, the J end by 0 bases, with 20 bases between. CDR1 and CDR2 (germline): GTSNPN, SVGIG (reference sequence). The CDR3 extends over 17 amino acids. The CDR3 sequence is CAWAGGTASPSGNTIYF. The CDR3 coding sequence is TGTGCCTGGGCTGGAGGGACCGCTTCTCCCTCTGGAAACACCATATATTTT.

The chain combines TRBV6-5 with TRBJ2-3; 9 bases match TRBD2. The CDR3 runs 11 residues. Trimming cost V 5 bases and J 11 bases; bases outside gene matches: 2. The germline gives CDR1 MNHEY, CDR2 SVGAGI. The DNA of the CDR3 is TGTGCCAGCAGTCTAGCGGGGATGCAGTATTTT. This sequence encodes CASSLAGMQYF.

This clone came up a few times. V usage is TRBV14 and J usage is TRBJ1-5, with a tentative D call TRBD1 (6 bases). V shed 2 bases and J shed 2 bases, with 16 bases lying between them. The CDR3 loop spans 17 amino acids. CDR1 SGHDN and CDR2 FVKESK come from the germline V gene. The CDR3 is CASSQSTQGARNQPQHF. In DNA form, the CDR3 reads TGTGCCAGCAGCCAATCCACACAGGGAGCGCGCAATCAGCCCCAGCATTTT. The full variable domain, its missing parts supplied by reference TRBV14 and TRBJ1-5, is EAGVTQFPSHSVIEKGQTVTLRCDPISGHDNLYWYRRVMGKEIKFLLHFVKESKQDESGMPNNRFLAERTGGTYSTLKVQPAELEDSGVYFCASSQSTQGARNQPQHFGDGTRLSIL.